This TCR beta chain was recorded in a study of shared clonotypes between healthy human individuals. Points from the study as a whole: A limitation of the genetic and exposure-history diversity represented arose from few donors.

Of note for this clone: Its cognate antigen is unknown.

Original processing notes: Filtering differed since immunoSEQ provided only junctions, with no quality scores. Produced via immunoSEQ multiplex PCR; TCRdb's table is partial and in-frame only. Clone size and the V and J calls come from that table; the DNA yielded D and trimming. The sample has roughly 2.5 million clones; over 85% are singletons. The length of the CDR3 is 15 residues. V was clipped by 2 bases and J by 10 bases; unmatched bases: 7. Per the germline V gene, CDR1 is SNHLY and CDR2 is FYNNEI. The TCR comes from a man between 18 and 35 years old in good health. The chain is built from TRBV2 and TRBJ1-6; 8 bases fit TRBD1. The specimen was naive CD4+ T cells sorted from blood. The subset is: CD45RA+ positively selected. In DNA form, the CDR3 reads TGTGCCAGCAGTGAAAGAGGACAGGGAATATCACCCCTCCACTTT. Translation: CASSERGQGISPLHF. The variable domain in full, with the rest retrieved from reference TRBV2 and TRBJ1-6, is EPEVTQTPSHQVTQMGQEVILRCVPISNHLYFYWYRQILGQKVEFLVSFYNNEISEKSEIFDDQFSVERPDGSNFTLKIRSTKLEDSAMYFCASSERGQGISPLHFGNGTRLTVT.